One sample yielded the 25 T cell receptor beta chains listed below, sequenced in a study of neoadjuvant anti-PD-1 for oral cavity cancer (dated by TCRdb to 2020 to 2023). Taken with the paper, the label for time point translates to: after neoadjuvant nivolumab, at surgical resection. Library preparation employed the immunoSEQ multiplex PCR assay. TCRdb stores this immuneACCESS table with in-frame sequences only. Part of the clones is absent; in the studies checked, under half of the shortfall reflects unresolved V genes, and no reason is known for the rest. For this sample the table gives tens of thousands of clones, of which 70% to 90% were detected only once. The ten biggest clones cover about 3.4% of the sample. Sequencing was performed on PBMCs, taken after nivolumab (anti-PD-1) treatment. All receptors derive from a person aged 40 to 85 with oral cavity squamous cell carcinoma.

This sequence joins TRBV5-1 and TRBJ1-4; 7 nucleotides match TRBD1. The junction had 5 bases not matched to a gene; V was cut back by 4 bases and J by 2 bases. CDR1 is SGHRS and CDR2 is YFSETQ in the germline V gene. The CDR3 runs 15 residues. The CDR3 reads CASSGRTGTNEKLFF. CDR3 in DNA: TGCGCCAGCAGCGGGAGGACAGGCACTAATGAAAAACTGTTTTTT.

This clone was picked up one time. The V and J genes are TRBV7-3 and TRBJ2-2; no reliable D call. The CDR3 has 16 amino acids. Germline V gene sequence: CDR1 SGHTA, CDR2 FQGTGA. V lost 0 bases to trimming and J lost 1 base, with 9 bases between them. DNA for the CDR3: TGTGCCAGCAGCTTAACTAGCCCGTGGAACACCGGGGAGCTGTTTTTT. It yields the protein CASSLTSPWNTGELFF.

The V call is TRBV2, the J call TRBJ1-5; 7 bases match TRBD1. Germline lookup yields CDR1 SNHLY and CDR2 FYNNEI. The CDR3 has 14 residues. J lost 10 bases, V lost 4 bases, and 10 bases had no gene match. The CDR3 spells CASSGGQRVSPQHF. DNA of the CDR3: TGTGCCAGCAGTGGGGGACAGCGAGTAAGCCCCCAGCATTTT. Supplemented by reference TRBV2 and TRBJ1-5, the full variable domain reads EPEVTQTPSHQVTQMGQEVILRCVPISNHLYFYWYRQILGQKVEFLVSFYNNEISEKSEIFDDQFSVERPDGSNFTLKIRSTKLEDSAMYFCASSGGQRVSPQHFGDGTRLSIL.

The V call is TRBV11-2, the J call TRBJ2-7; 9 bases line up with TRBD1. The CDR3 runs to 14 residues. Looked up from germline, CDR1 is SGHAT and CDR2 is FQNNGV. J was trimmed by 4 bases and V by 3 bases; bases with no gene match: 4. DNA for the CDR3: TGTGCCAGCAGCTTTAACAGGGGGCCGTACGAGCAGTACTTC. Translating gives CASSFNRGPYEQYF.

The CDR3 loop is CSVSYASNTGELFF. The CDR3 nucleotides read TGCAGCGTTTCCTATGCGTCGAACACCGGGGAGCTGTTTTTT. J is TRBJ2-2 and V is TRBV29-1; D is unclear. Germline V gives CDR1 SQVTM, CDR2 ANQGSEA. The CDR3 totals 14 residues. V dropped 5 bases and J dropped 0 bases, with 10 bases sitting between them.

The DNA for the CDR3 is TGTGCCAGCAGTTACTCACTACAGGGTAATGAGCAGTTCTTC. This translates into CASSYSLQGNEQFF. This rearrangement joins TRBV6-5 to TRBJ2-1; D perhaps matches TRBD1 (6 bases). CDR1 is MNHEY, CDR2 SVGAGI, per germline. The length of the CDR3 is 14 residues. Trimming left V 0 bases short and J 7 bases short, with 10 bases between.

V is TRBV5-1 and J is TRBJ2-7, with D tentatively TRBD2 (6 bases). Trimming removed 2 bases from V and 6 bases from J, with 15 bases in between. Germline V gene lookup returns CDR1 SGHRS and CDR2 YFSETQ. There are 14 residues in the CDR3. In nucleotides, the CDR3 is TGCGCCAGCAGCTTAGCGGGTTTGGCGGGCGAGCAGTACTTC. It codes for CASSLAGLAGEQYF.

The chain is built from TRBV7-3 and TRBJ2-3; no clear D gene. The CDR3 totals 13 residues. From germline, CDR1 is SGHTA and CDR2 FQGTGA. Trimming pared 3 bases from V and 2 bases from J, leaving 6 bases between. This CDR3 is CASSFYTTDTQYF. The CDR3 region has the DNA TGTGCCAGCAGCTTCTACACCACAGATACGCAGTATTTT.

In this sample, this clone turned up once. The chain carries TRBV15 and TRBJ2-5, with unresolved D. The V end was cut by 5 bases, the J end by 7 bases, with 14 bases between. The CDR3 has 13 amino acids. The V gene's germline CDR1 is LNHNV and CDR2 YYDKDF (reference sequence). This CDR3 is CATSEINGGTQYF. The DNA for the CDR3 is TGTGCCACCAGCGAGATCAATGGTGGGACCCAGTACTTC.

This clone was recorded once. This chain links TRBV4-1 with TRBJ2-7; no clear D gene. The V gene's germline CDR1 is MGHRA and CDR2 YSYEKL. This CDR3 has 17 residues. V lost 3 bases and J lost 0, with 18 bases in between. The CDR3 is CASSHTSSRADSYEQYF. In nucleotides, the CDR3 is TGCGCCAGCAGCCATACCTCTTCAAGGGCGGACTCCTACGAGCAGTACTTC.

V gene TRBV28 combines with J gene TRBJ1-2; tentatively, D is TRBD1 (6 bases). The V gene's germline CDR1 is MDHEN and CDR2 SYDVKM. The CDR3 extends over 15 amino acids. Trimming cost V 10 bases and J 5 bases, with 23 bases left between them. CDR3 region: CATEQGGLGLYGYTF. Written as DNA, the CDR3 is TGTGCCACAGAGCAAGGGGGGTTAGGTTTGTATGGCTACACCTTC.

The rearrangement links TRBV2 to TRBJ2-2; D is undetermined. Trimming cost V 7 bases and J 1 base, with 7 bases left between them. CDR3 length: 13 residues. Germline CDR1 is SNHLY and CDR2 is FYNNEI. CDR3 nucleotides: TGTGCCAGCACAGCGTTGAACACCGGGGAGCTGTTTTTT. It translates to CASTALNTGELFF.

The chain uses TRBV9 and TRBJ1-3; D perhaps matches TRBD1 (6 bases). This CDR3 contains 16 residues. Germline V gives CDR1 SGDLS, CDR2 YYNGEE. V lost 4 bases to trimming and J lost 0 bases, with 14 bases between them. CDR3 in amino acids: CASSLQTGLSGNTIYF. Written as DNA, the CDR3 is TGTGCCAGCAGCCTTCAGACAGGCCTCTCTGGAAACACCATATATTTT.

V and J are TRBV6-1 and TRBJ1-5; possible D gene TRBD1, 5 bases. Germline V gene lookup returns CDR1 MNHNS and CDR2 SASEGT. Trimming took 4 bases from V and 6 from J, leaving 10 bases between them. The CDR3 consists of 13 residues. The CDR3 sequence is CASSGGEVQPQHF. CDR3 sequence (DNA): TGTGCCAGCAGTGGAGGGGAGGTTCAGCCCCAGCATTTT.

This clone was counted between two and nine times. The rearrangement links TRBV30 to TRBJ1-2; 7 bases fit TRBD1. The junction had 2 bases not matched to a gene; V was cut back by 1 base and J by 3 bases. The CDR3 runs to 13 residues. Germline V gene sequence: CDR1 GTSNPN, CDR2 SVGIG (reference sequence). The CDR3: CAWSEQGYYGYTF. The CDR3 nucleotides are TGTGCCTGGAGTGAACAGGGGTACTATGGCTACACCTTC.

The rearrangement joins TRBV11-2 to TRBJ2-2, with D maybe TRBD1 (5 bases). CDR3 size: 16 residues. V lost 1 base to trimming and J lost 3 bases, with 12 bases between them. Germline V CDR1 and CDR2: SGHAT, FQNNGV. The CDR3 spells CASSLVVGDHTGELFF. The CDR3 DNA sequence: TGTGCCAGCAGCTTAGTGGTAGGGGATCACACCGGGGAGCTGTTTTTT.

The V gene is TRBV30, the J gene TRBJ1-2; no reliable D call. The germline V and J ends were trimmed by 0 bases and 7 bases, with 15 bases remaining between them. Germline lookup yields CDR1 GTSNPN and CDR2 SVGIG (reference sequence). The CDR3 totals 14 residues. The CDR3 region is CAWSVLGRSLGYTF. As DNA, the CDR3 is TGTGCCTGGAGTGTACTAGGCAGATCTCTTGGCTACACCTTC.

The chain joins TRBV29-1 to TRBJ1-1; no firm D call. Trimming removed 3 bases at V and 3 bases at J, with 11 bases between. Germline CDR1 and CDR2: SQVTM and ANQGSEA. The CDR3 loop spans 13 amino acids. The CDR3 here is CSVDDGGDTEAFF. DNA of the CDR3: TGCAGCGTTGACGACGGAGGAGACACTGAAGCTTTCTTT.

The chain uses TRBV11-3 and TRBJ2-3; D may be TRBD1 (5 bases). The V end was cut by 5 bases, the J end by 6 bases, with 12 bases between. CDR1 and CDR2 from the germline V gene are SGHNT and YENEEA. There are 13 residues in the CDR3. Written as DNA, the CDR3 is TGTGCCAGCAGCCCTGGGGCCCCCGATACGCAGTATTTT. It specifies CASSPGAPDTQYF. The complete variable domain, with remaining parts taken from reference TRBV11-3 and TRBJ2-3, reads EAGVVQSPRYKIIEKKQPVAFWCNPISGHNTLYWYLQNLGQGPELLIRYENEEAVDDSQLPKDRFSAERLKGVDSTLKIQPAELGDSAVYLCASSPGAPDTQYFGPGTRLTVL.

The V and J genes are TRBV30 and TRBJ2-1, with D unresolved. This CDR3 comprises 13 residues. Germline CDR1 and CDR2: GTSNPN and SVGIG (reference sequence). The V gene lost 3 bases and the J gene lost 5 bases, with 11 bases spanning the gap. The CDR3 is CAWSYRTDNEQFF. In nucleotides, the CDR3 is TGTGCCTGGAGCTATCGGACGGACAATGAGCAGTTCTTC.

This chain uses TRBV30 with TRBJ2-3, with 8 bases lining up with TRBD2. This CDR3 region has 14 residues. V gave up 8 bases and J gave up 2 bases; unmatched junction bases: 9. Germline CDR1 is GTSNPN and CDR2 is SVGIG (reference sequence). CDR3 region: CARSGAGVTDTQYF. The CDR3 nucleotides read TGTGCCAGAAGTGGAGCGGGAGTCACAGATACGCAGTATTTT.

V gene TRBV27 combines with J gene TRBJ2-1; TRBD2 matches 7 bases. The ends lost 5 bases at V and 0 bases at J; junction bases unmatched: 13. This CDR3 region has 18 residues. Germline V gene data show CDR1 as MNHEY and CDR2 as SMNVEV (reference sequence). The DNA of the CDR3 is TGTGCCAGCAGTGGCATCGGGACTACCACGAGCTCCTACAATGAGCAGTTCTTC. Translating gives CASSGIGTTTSSYNEQFF.

V and J are TRBV2 and TRBJ2-1, with a weak D call TRBD1 (5 bases). V was clipped by 8 bases and J by 6 bases, with 11 bases between them. Per the germline V gene, CDR1 is SNHLY and CDR2 is FYNNEI. CDR3 length equals 12 residues. In DNA, the CDR3 is TGTGCCAGCGTACCCCAGGGCAATGAGCAGTTCTTC. It is translated as CASVPQGNEQFF.

This chain connects TRBV9 to TRBJ1-5; 7 bases align to TRBD1. Losses at the gene ends were 4 bases for V and 8 bases for J; bases not matched to a gene: 12. Germline V gene sequence: CDR1 SGDLS, CDR2 YYNGEE. This CDR3 has 15 residues. The CDR3 coding sequence is TGTGCCAGCAGCCCCTCCGGACAGGTTTATGAGCCCCAGCATTTT. It codes for CASSPSGQVYEPQHF.

This clone was observed a few times. V gene TRBV6-5 combines with J gene TRBJ1-5; maybe TRBD1 (5 bases). The germline V gene encodes CDR1 MNHEY and CDR2 SVGAGI. This CDR3 has 15 residues. Trimming shortened V by 5 bases and J by 0 bases, and 11 bases separated the two germline ends. The CDR3 coding sequence is TGTGCCAGCAGTCCCGGGGCTGGTAGCAATCAGCCCCAGCATTTT. It translates to CASSPGAGSNQPQHF.